This TCR beta chain originates from a study of cytomegalovirus exposure and HLA in healthy donors. Sequencing was performed with immunoSEQ multiplex PCR; in TCRdb, only in-frame clones are kept and a portion is missing. The sample holds approximately 46,000 clones, roughly 92% seen once. The validation cohort, a group of 100 to 150 subjects, included the donors and was separate from the approximately 650-subject first cohort. Notes on this clone: Its antigen is currently unknown.

Study-level findings and limits: Investigators reported fewer than 200 TCR beta chains as tied to cytomegalovirus. In vitro data verified three CMV-associated chains as specific for CMV antigens. A classifier reportedly called cytomegalovirus status with high sensitivity and specificity.

Sequenced: PBMCs. The source is a man aged 18 to 29 in good health and CMV-seronegative.

CDR3 nucleotide sequence: TGTGCCTGGACCCCGGGACAGCACACCATATATTTT. Its translation is CAWTPGQHTIYF. The V gene is TRBV30, the J gene TRBJ1-3; 7 nucleotides align to TRBD1. Germline trimming cut 4 bases from V and 8 bases from J; bases unmatched to any gene: 5. The germline gives CDR1 GTSNPN, CDR2 SVGIG (reference sequence). The CDR3 has 12 residues.